Listed below are T cell receptor beta chains from one sample, sequenced in a study of T cells in Graves' hyperthyroidism and ophthalmopathy. From the multiplex PCR reads, TCRdb called clonotypes with MiXCR, one entry per CDR3 protein. This table has 380,000 or so distinct CDR3 sequences, roughly 19% appearing once. The specimen was blood. These receptors originate from a woman aged 18 to 35 with Graves' hyperthyroidism. CDR3s include the opening cysteine and the closing phenylalanine or tryptophan. The D gene is left open where the match is weak. A row's size may be missing; if present it is once, few, many or a size class.

CDR3aa: CSGGPGQETQYF
CDR3nt: TGCAGCGGTGGACCCGGGCAAGAGACCCAGTACTTC
d_gene: NA
v_gene: TRBV29-1
abundance: NA
j_gene: TRBJ2-5

CDR3aa: CASDRRQGGTEAFF
CDR3nt: TGTGCCAGCGATAGGAGACAGGGAGGCACTGAAGCTTTCTTT
d_gene: TRBD1
v_gene: TRBV2
abundance: few
j_gene: TRBJ1-1

CDR3aa: CASSVFGKREGYGYTF
CDR3nt: TGTGCCAGCAGTGTTTTTGGAAAAAGAGAGGGCTATGGCTACACCTTC
d_gene: NA
v_gene: TRBV2
abundance: many
j_gene: TRBJ1-2

CDR3aa: CSALQGASYEQYF
CDR3nt: TGCAGTGCGCTCCAGGGGGCGAGCTACGAGCAGTACTTC
d_gene: TRBD1
v_gene: TRBV20-1
abundance: many
j_gene: TRBJ2-7

CDR3aa: CASSSGTMETQYF
CDR3nt: TGTGCCAGCAGCTCCGGGACAATGGAGACCCAGTACTTC
d_gene: NA
v_gene: TRBV7-3
abundance: many
j_gene: TRBJ2-5

CDR3aa: CASSLGQLGRTEAFF
CDR3nt: TGTGCCAGCAGCTTAGGTCAGTTAGGTAGGACTGAAGCTTTCTTT
d_gene: NA
v_gene: TRBV7-8
abundance: many
j_gene: TRBJ1-1

CDR3aa: CAISDPRGRAYEQYF
CDR3nt: TGTGCCATCAGTGATCCTCGGGGGCGAGCCTACGAGCAGTACTTC
d_gene: NA
v_gene: TRBV10-3
abundance: many
j_gene: TRBJ2-7

CDR3aa: CASGQGGYEQYF
CDR3nt: TGTGCCAGCGGACAGGGGGGGTACGAGCAGTACTTC
d_gene: TRBD1
v_gene: TRBV28
abundance: many
j_gene: TRBJ2-7

CDR3aa: CAWIISNTGELFF
CDR3nt: TGTGCCTGGATTATTTCCAACACCGGGGAGCTGTTTTTT
d_gene: NA
v_gene: TRBV30
abundance: many
j_gene: TRBJ2-2

CDR3aa: CASSDNRDLLTEAFF
CDR3nt: TGTGCCAGCAGTGATAACAGGGACCTTCTCACTGAAGCTTTCTTT
d_gene: NA
v_gene: TRBV12-3/TRBV12-4
abundance: many
j_gene: TRBJ1-1

CDR3aa: CASRLTTSNQPQHF
CDR3nt: TGTGCCAGCAGGTTAACAACAAGCAATCAGCCCCAGCATTTT
d_gene: NA
v_gene: TRBV6-5
abundance: many
j_gene: TRBJ1-5

CDR3aa: CASITRGMNTEAFF
CDR3nt: TGTGCCAGCATCACCCGGGGGATGAACACTGAAGCTTTCTTT
d_gene: NA
v_gene: TRBV7-2
abundance: many
j_gene: TRBJ1-1

CDR3aa: CASSLDSGHLSNQPQHF
CDR3nt: TGTGCCAGCAGTTTAGATAGTGGACACCTAAGCAATCAGCCCCAGCATTTT
d_gene: NA
v_gene: TRBV12-3/TRBV12-4
abundance: many
j_gene: TRBJ1-5

CDR3aa: CASSLYDRVGDYTF
CDR3nt: TGTGCCAGCAGCTTATACGACAGGGTCGGTGACTACACCTTC
d_gene: TRBD1
v_gene: TRBV7-2
abundance: many
j_gene: TRBJ1-2

CDR3aa: CASMLGYTEAFF
CDR3nt: TGTGCCAGCATGTTGGGATACACTGAAGCTTTCTTT
d_gene: NA
v_gene: TRBV6-5
abundance: few
j_gene: TRBJ1-1

CDR3aa: CASSLDLGTQYF
CDR3nt: TGTGCCAGCAGTTTGGACCTGGGGACGCAGTATTTT
d_gene: NA
v_gene: TRBV6-5
abundance: NA
j_gene: TRBJ2-3

CDR3aa: CASSQGGPIQPQHF
CDR3nt: TGCGCCAGCAGCCAAGGAGGTCCGATCCAGCCCCAGCATTTT
d_gene: NA
v_gene: TRBV4-1
abundance: NA
j_gene: TRBJ1-5

CDR3aa: CASSLVGVQGYTF
CDR3nt: TGTGCCAGCAGCTTGGTAGGGGTCCAGGGCTACACCTTC
d_gene: NA
v_gene: TRBV7-9
abundance: many
j_gene: TRBJ1-2

CDR3aa: CSASRDGPPAEAFF
CDR3nt: TGCAGTGCTAGCAGGGATGGACCACCCGCTGAAGCTTTCTTT
d_gene: NA
v_gene: TRBV20-1
abundance: many
j_gene: TRBJ1-1

CDR3aa: CASSYPRPPGLAGGRDIQYF
CDR3nt: TGTGCCAGCAGTTACCCTAGACCACCGGGACTAGCGGGGGGCCGGGACATTCAGTACTTC
d_gene: TRBD2
v_gene: TRBV6-2/TRBV6-3
abundance: few
j_gene: TRBJ2-4

CDR3aa: CASSLVRGEQYF
CDR3nt: TGTGCCAGCAGTTTAGTGAGGGGCGAGCAGTACTTC
d_gene: NA
v_gene: TRBV12-3/TRBV12-4
abundance: many
j_gene: TRBJ2-7

CDR3aa: CASALALAGSSYEQYF
CDR3nt: TGTGCCAGCGCCCTGGCCCTAGCGGGGTCCTCCTACGAGCAGTACTTC
d_gene: TRBD2
v_gene: TRBV28
abundance: many
j_gene: TRBJ2-7

CDR3aa: CASEGRSSIHEQYF
CDR3nt: TGTGCCAGCGAAGGGCGGAGCTCCATCCACGAGCAGTACTTC
d_gene: NA
v_gene: TRBV7-9
abundance: many
j_gene: TRBJ2-7

CDR3aa: CASSLEYNNTEAFF
CDR3nt: TGTGCCAGCAGTTTAGAGTACAACAACACTGAAGCTTTCTTT
d_gene: NA
v_gene: TRBV2
abundance: NA
j_gene: TRBJ1-1

CDR3aa: CASRNTRDEQYF
CDR3nt: TGTGCCAGCAGGAACACGCGAGACGAGCAGTACTTC
d_gene: NA
v_gene: TRBV6-1
abundance: many
j_gene: TRBJ2-7

CDR3aa: CASSFSRGASTEAFF
CDR3nt: TGTGCCAGCAGTTTTTCCAGGGGGGCGAGCACTGAAGCTTTCTTT
d_gene: TRBD1
v_gene: TRBV12-3/TRBV12-4
abundance: many
j_gene: TRBJ1-1

CDR3aa: CAILAGPTGELFF
CDR3nt: TGTGCCATCTTAGCGGGGCCCACCGGGGAGCTGTTTTTT
d_gene: TRBD2
v_gene: TRBV6-1
abundance: many
j_gene: TRBJ2-2

CDR3aa: CATSDSRPSGELFF
CDR3nt: TGTGCCACCAGTGATTCCCGCCCATCCGGGGAGCTGTTTTTT
d_gene: NA
v_gene: TRBV24-1
abundance: many
j_gene: TRBJ2-2

CDR3aa: CASSPGTGWLVETQYF
CDR3nt: TGTGCCAGCAGCCCTGGGACAGGTTGGCTAGTAGAGACCCAGTACTTC
d_gene: TRBD1
v_gene: TRBV7-9
abundance: many
j_gene: TRBJ2-5

CDR3aa: CASSFASGADTQYF
CDR3nt: TGCGCCAGCAGCTTCGCTAGCGGGGCGGATACGCAGTATTTT
d_gene: TRBD2
v_gene: TRBV5-1
abundance: NA
j_gene: TRBJ2-3

CDR3aa: CASSAATSGAHEQYF
CDR3nt: TGCGCCAGCAGTGCGGCGACTAGCGGGGCCCACGAGCAGTACTTC
d_gene: TRBD2
v_gene: TRBV10-2
abundance: many
j_gene: TRBJ2-7

CDR3aa: CSASREPQETQYF
CDR3nt: TGCAGTGCTAGCCGGGAACCACAAGAGACCCAGTACTTC
d_gene: NA
v_gene: TRBV20-1
abundance: many
j_gene: TRBJ2-5

CDR3aa: CASARTTYEQYF
CDR3nt: TGTGCCAGCGCTAGGACTACCTACGAGCAGTACTTC
d_gene: NA
v_gene: TRBV6-2/TRBV6-3
abundance: NA
j_gene: TRBJ2-7

CDR3aa: CASSSRPQHF
CDR3nt: TGTGCCAGTAGCTCCAGGCCCCAGCATTTT
d_gene: NA
v_gene: TRBV19
abundance: many
j_gene: TRBJ1-5

CDR3aa: CASSADRRSGYEQHF
CDR3nt: TGTGCCAGCAGTGCGGACAGGCGGTCGGGCTACGAGCAGCACTTC
d_gene: TRBD1
v_gene: TRBV6-1
abundance: many
j_gene: TRBJ2-7

CDR3aa: CSALDSLNTEAFF
CDR3nt: TGCAGTGCCCTGGATTCTCTGAACACTGAAGCTTTCTTT
d_gene: NA
v_gene: TRBV20-1
abundance: many
j_gene: TRBJ1-1

CDR3aa: CASSLGREGYNTEAFF
CDR3nt: TGCGCCAGCAGCCTAGGACGAGAGGGATATAACACTGAAGCTTTCTTT
d_gene: NA
v_gene: TRBV4-1
abundance: many
j_gene: TRBJ1-1

CDR3aa: CASSHPRGGTGELFF
CDR3nt: TGTGCCAGCAGCCATCCCAGGGGAGGCACCGGGGAGCTGTTTTTT
d_gene: NA
v_gene: TRBV11-2
abundance: many
j_gene: TRBJ2-2

CDR3aa: CASSYSSGTVSYEQYF
CDR3nt: TGTGCCAGCAGTTACTCGTCCGGGACTGTCTCCTACGAGCAGTACTTC
d_gene: NA
v_gene: TRBV6-2/TRBV6-3
abundance: few
j_gene: TRBJ2-7

CDR3aa: CSASPRTSGGDEQYF
CDR3nt: TGCAGTGCTAGCCCAAGGACTAGCGGGGGAGACGAGCAGTACTTC
d_gene: TRBD2
v_gene: TRBV20-1
abundance: many
j_gene: TRBJ2-7

CDR3aa: CSVESGTGGYTF
CDR3nt: TGCAGCGTAGAATCCGGGACCGGTGGCTACACCTTC
d_gene: NA
v_gene: TRBV29-1
abundance: NA
j_gene: TRBJ1-2

CDR3aa: CASSPPLGRGRWACF
CDR3nt: TGTGCCAGCAGCCCCCCCCTGGGCAGGGGGCGTTGGGCTTGCTTT
d_gene: TRBD1
v_gene: TRBV11-2
abundance: NA
j_gene: TRBJ1-1

CDR3aa: CSAPRRSRTQYF
CDR3nt: TGCAGTGCTCCCCGAAGGTCCCGAACCCAGTACTTC
d_gene: NA
v_gene: TRBV20-1
abundance: NA
j_gene: TRBJ2-5

CDR3aa: CASSQFGTGGSGNTIYF
CDR3nt: TGCGCCAGCAGCCAATTCGGGACAGGGGGCTCTGGAAACACCATATATTTT
d_gene: TRBD1
v_gene: TRBV4-1
abundance: few
j_gene: TRBJ1-3

CDR3aa: CASSFTHGHGGTQYF
CDR3nt: TGCGCCAGCAGCTTCACCCACGGACACGGGGGGACCCAGTACTTC
d_gene: NA
v_gene: TRBV5-1
abundance: few
j_gene: TRBJ2-5

CDR3aa: CASIRGGRLGANYGYTF
CDR3nt: TGTGCCAGCATCAGAGGGGGTCGCTTAGGAGCTAACTATGGCTACACCTTC
d_gene: NA
v_gene: TRBV6-1
abundance: many
j_gene: TRBJ1-2

CDR3aa: CASSLRQGPYEQYF
CDR3nt: TGTGCCAGCAGTTTACGGCAGGGCCCCTACGAGCAGTACTTC
d_gene: NA
v_gene: TRBV12-3/TRBV12-4
abundance: many
j_gene: TRBJ2-7

CDR3aa: CSARDLDLTQYF
CDR3nt: TGCAGTGCCCGGGACCTAGATCTGACCCAGTACTTC
d_gene: NA
v_gene: TRBV20-1
abundance: NA
j_gene: TRBJ2-5

CDR3aa: CASSSDTSGNTIYF
CDR3nt: TGTGCCAGCAGCTCCGATACATCAGGAAACACCATATATTTT
d_gene: NA
v_gene: TRBV7-2
abundance: many
j_gene: TRBJ1-3

CDR3aa: CASSELVGLGQETQYF
CDR3nt: TGTGCCAGCAGTGAACTTGTTGGACTAGGCCAAGAGACCCAGTACTTC
d_gene: TRBD2
v_gene: TRBV6-1
abundance: NA
j_gene: TRBJ2-5

CDR3aa: CASSPSDQETQYF
CDR3nt: TGTGCCAGCTCACCATCAGACCAAGAGACCCAGTACTTC
d_gene: NA
v_gene: TRBV18
abundance: few
j_gene: TRBJ2-5

CDR3aa: CASSFPGTIYF
CDR3nt: TGTGCCAGCAGCTTCCCCGGTACCATATATTTT
d_gene: NA
v_gene: TRBV11-2
abundance: few
j_gene: TRBJ1-3

CDR3aa: CATSEEWYGYTF
CDR3nt: TGTGCCACCAGCGAGGAGTGGTATGGCTACACCTTC
d_gene: NA
v_gene: TRBV15
abundance: medium-sized
j_gene: TRBJ1-2

CDR3aa: CSAILEQQCF
CDR3nt: TGCAGTGCTATACTAGAGCAGCAGTGCTTC
d_gene: NA
v_gene: TRBV20-1
abundance: NA
j_gene: TRBJ2-7

CDR3aa: CASSQGWPSYEQYF
CDR3nt: TGTGCCAGCAGCCAGGGGTGGCCCTCCTACGAGCAGTACTTC
d_gene: NA
v_gene: TRBV7-2
abundance: many
j_gene: TRBJ2-7

CDR3aa: CASSLHRGNQPQHF
CDR3nt: TGTGCCAGCAGTTTACACAGGGGCAATCAGCCCCAGCATTTT
d_gene: NA
v_gene: TRBV27
abundance: many
j_gene: TRBJ1-5

CDR3aa: CASTVGNSGANVLTF
CDR3nt: TGCGCCAGCACCGTCGGGAACTCTGGGGCCAACGTCCTGACTTTC
d_gene: NA
v_gene: TRBV5-1
abundance: many
j_gene: TRBJ2-6

CDR3aa: CASKLLKGALNQPQHF
CDR3nt: TGCGCCAGCAAACTCCTTAAGGGGGCACTGAATCAGCCCCAGCATTTT
d_gene: TRBD1
v_gene: TRBV10-1
abundance: few
j_gene: TRBJ1-5